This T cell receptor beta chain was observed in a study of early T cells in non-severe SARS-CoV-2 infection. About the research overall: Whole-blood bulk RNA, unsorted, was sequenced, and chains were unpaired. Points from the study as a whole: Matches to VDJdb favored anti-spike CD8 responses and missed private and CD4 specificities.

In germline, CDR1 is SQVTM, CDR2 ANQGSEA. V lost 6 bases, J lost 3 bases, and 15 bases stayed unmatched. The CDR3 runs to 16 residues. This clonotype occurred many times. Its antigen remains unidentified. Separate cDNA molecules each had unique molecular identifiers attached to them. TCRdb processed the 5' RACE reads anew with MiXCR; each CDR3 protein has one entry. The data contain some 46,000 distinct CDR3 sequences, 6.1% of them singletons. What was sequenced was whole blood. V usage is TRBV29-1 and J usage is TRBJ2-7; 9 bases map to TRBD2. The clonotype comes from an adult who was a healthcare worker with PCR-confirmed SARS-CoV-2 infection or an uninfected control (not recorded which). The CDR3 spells CSVLGTSSQADYEQYF. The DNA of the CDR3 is TGCAGCGTCCTTGGGACTAGCTCCCAAGCCGACTACGAGCAGTACTTC.